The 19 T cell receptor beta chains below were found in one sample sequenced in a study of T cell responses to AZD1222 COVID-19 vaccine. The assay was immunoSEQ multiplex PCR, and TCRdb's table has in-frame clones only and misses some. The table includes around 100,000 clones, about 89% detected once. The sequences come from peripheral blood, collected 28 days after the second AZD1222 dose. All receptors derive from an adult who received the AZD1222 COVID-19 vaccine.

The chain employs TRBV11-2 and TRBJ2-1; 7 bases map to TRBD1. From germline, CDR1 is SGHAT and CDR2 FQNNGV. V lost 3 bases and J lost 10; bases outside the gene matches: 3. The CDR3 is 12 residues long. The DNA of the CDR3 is TGTGCCAGCAGCTTGACAGGGAACGAGCAGTTCTTC. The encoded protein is CASSLTGNEQFF.

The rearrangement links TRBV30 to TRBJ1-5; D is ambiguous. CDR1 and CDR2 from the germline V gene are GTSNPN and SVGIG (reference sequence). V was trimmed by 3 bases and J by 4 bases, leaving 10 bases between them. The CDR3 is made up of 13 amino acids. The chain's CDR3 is CAWSTSENQPQHF. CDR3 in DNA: TGTGCCTGGAGCACCAGTGAAAATCAGCCCCAGCATTTT.

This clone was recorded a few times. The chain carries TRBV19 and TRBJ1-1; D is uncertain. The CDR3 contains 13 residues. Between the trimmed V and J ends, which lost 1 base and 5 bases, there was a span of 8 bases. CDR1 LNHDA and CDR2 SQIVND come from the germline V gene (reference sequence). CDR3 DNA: TGTGCCAGTAGTATAGCGCTGGGTACTGAAGCTTTCTTT. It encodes CASSIALGTEAFF.

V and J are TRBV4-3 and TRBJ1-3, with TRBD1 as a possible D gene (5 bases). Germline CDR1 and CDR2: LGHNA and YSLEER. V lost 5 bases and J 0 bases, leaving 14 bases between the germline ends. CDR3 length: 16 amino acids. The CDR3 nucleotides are TGCGCCAGCAGCAAGACCCCAGGGCCCTCTGGAAACACCATATATTTT. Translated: CASSKTPGPSGNTIYF.

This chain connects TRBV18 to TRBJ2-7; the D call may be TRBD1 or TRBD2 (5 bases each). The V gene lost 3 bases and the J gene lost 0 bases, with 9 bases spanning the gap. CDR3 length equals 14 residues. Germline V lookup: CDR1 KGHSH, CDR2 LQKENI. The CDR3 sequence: CASSPRGNSYEQYF. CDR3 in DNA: TGTGCCAGCTCACCGAGGGGCAACTCCTACGAGCAGTACTTC.

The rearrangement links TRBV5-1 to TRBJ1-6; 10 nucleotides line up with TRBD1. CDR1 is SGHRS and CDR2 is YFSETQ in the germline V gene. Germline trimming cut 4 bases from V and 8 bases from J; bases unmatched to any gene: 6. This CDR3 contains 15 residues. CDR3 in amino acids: CASSLMTGGYSPLHF. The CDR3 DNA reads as TGCGCCAGCAGCCTAATGACAGGGGGCTATTCACCCCTCCACTTT.

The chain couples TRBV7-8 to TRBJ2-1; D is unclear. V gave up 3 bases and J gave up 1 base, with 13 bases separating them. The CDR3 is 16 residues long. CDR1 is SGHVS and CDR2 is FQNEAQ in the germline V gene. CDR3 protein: CASSLRIGGSYNEQFF. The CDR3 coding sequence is TGTGCCAGCAGCTTGAGGATTGGTGGGTCCTACAATGAGCAGTTCTTC.

CDR3 sequence (DNA): TGTGCCAGCAGCCCACTCGGCAGGGGGGGGCGCGGGGAGACCCAGTACTTC. Encoded protein: CASSPLGRGGRGETQYF. This chain joins TRBV7-9 and TRBJ2-5, with D perhaps given as TRBD1 or TRBD2 (7 bases each). Between the trimmed V and J ends, which lost 5 bases and 5 bases, there was a span of 24 bases. The length of the CDR3 is 17 residues. Germline loops: CDR1 SEHNR, CDR2 FQNEAQ (reference sequence). Full variable domain (outside the CDR3, taken from reference TRBV7-9 and TRBJ2-5): DTGVSQNPRHKITKRGQNVTFRCDPISEHNRLYWYRQTLGQGPEFLTYFQNEAQLEKSRLLSDRFSAERPKGSFSTLEIQRTEQGDSAMYLCASSPLGRGGRGETQYFGPGTRLLVL.

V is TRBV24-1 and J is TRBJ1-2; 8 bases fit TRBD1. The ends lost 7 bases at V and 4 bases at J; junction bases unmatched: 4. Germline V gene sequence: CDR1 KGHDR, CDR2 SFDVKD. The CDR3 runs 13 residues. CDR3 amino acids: CATSRTGSYGYTF. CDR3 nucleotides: TGTGCCACCAGCCGGACAGGGTCCTATGGCTACACCTTC.

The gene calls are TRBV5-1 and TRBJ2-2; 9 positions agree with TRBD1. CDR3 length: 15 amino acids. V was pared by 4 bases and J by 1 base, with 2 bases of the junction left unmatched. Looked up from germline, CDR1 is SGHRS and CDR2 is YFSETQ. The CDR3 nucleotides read TGCGCCAGCAGCCGGGGACAGGGGAACACCGGGGAGCTGTTTTTT. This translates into CASSRGQGNTGELFF. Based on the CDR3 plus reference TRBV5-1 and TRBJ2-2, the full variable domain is KAGVTQTPRYLIKTRGQQVTLSCSPISGHRSVSWYQQTPGQGLQFLFEYFSETQRNKGNFPGRFSGRQFSNSRSEMNVSTLELGDSALYLCASSRGQGNTGELFFGEGSRLTVL.

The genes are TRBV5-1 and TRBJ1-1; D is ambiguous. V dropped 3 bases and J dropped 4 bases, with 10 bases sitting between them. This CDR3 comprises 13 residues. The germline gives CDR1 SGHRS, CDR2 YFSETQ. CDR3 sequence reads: CASSSGLGTEAFF. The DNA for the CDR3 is TGCGCCAGCAGCTCAGGACTTGGCACTGAAGCTTTCTTT. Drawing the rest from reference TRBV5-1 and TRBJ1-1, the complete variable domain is KAGVTQTPRYLIKTRGQQVTLSCSPISGHRSVSWYQQTPGQGLQFLFEYFSETQRNKGNFPGRFSGRQFSNSRSEMNVSTLELGDSALYLCASSSGLGTEAFFGQGTRLTVV.

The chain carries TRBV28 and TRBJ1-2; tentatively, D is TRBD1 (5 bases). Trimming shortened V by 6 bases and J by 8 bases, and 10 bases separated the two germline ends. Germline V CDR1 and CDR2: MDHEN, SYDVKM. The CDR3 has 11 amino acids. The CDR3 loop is CASSRVEGYTF. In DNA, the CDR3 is TGTGCCAGCAGCAGGGTAGAAGGCTACACCTTC.

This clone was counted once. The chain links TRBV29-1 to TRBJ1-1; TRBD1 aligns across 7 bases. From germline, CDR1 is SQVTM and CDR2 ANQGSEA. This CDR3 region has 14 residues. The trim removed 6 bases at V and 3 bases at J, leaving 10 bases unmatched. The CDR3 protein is CSVRNRGADTEAFF. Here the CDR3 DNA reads TGCAGCGTGCGCAACAGGGGCGCCGACACTGAAGCTTTCTTT.

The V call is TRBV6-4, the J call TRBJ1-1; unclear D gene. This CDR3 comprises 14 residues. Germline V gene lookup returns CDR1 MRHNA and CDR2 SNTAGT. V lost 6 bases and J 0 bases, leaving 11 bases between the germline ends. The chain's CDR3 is CASRADRLNTEAFF. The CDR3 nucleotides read TGTGCCAGCAGAGCGGACCGCTTGAACACTGAAGCTTTCTTT.

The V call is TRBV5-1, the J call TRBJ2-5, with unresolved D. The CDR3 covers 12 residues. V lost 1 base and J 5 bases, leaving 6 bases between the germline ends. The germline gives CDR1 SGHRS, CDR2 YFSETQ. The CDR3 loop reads CASSLYWETQYF. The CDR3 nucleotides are TGCGCCAGCAGCTTGTATTGGGAGACCCAGTACTTC.

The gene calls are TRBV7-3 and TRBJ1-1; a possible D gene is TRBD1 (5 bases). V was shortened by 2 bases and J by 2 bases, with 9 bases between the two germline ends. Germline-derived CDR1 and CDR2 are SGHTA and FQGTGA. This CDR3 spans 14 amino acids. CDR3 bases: TGTGCCAGCAGCTTAGACAGAGAAAACACTGAAGCTTTCTTT. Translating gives CASSLDRENTEAFF.

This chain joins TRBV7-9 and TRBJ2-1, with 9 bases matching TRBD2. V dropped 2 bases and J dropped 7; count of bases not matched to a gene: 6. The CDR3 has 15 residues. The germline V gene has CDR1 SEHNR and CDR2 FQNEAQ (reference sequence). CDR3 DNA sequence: TGTGCCAGCAGCTTACTAGCGGGGACCACAAATGAGCAGTTCTTC. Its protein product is CASSLLAGTTNEQFF.

The CDR3 DNA is TGTGCCACCAGCAGAGATCCGACAGAAGCCTACGAGCAGTACTTC. Translated: CATSRDPTEAYEQYF. V and J are TRBV15 and TRBJ2-7, with D perhaps TRBD1 (5 bases). CDR1 is LNHNV, CDR2 YYDKDF, per germline (reference sequence). The CDR3 sequence is 15 residues long. Deletions cut 0 bases from V and 2 bases from J, with 11 bases between. Together with reference TRBV15 and TRBJ2-7, the CDR3 gives the full variable domain: DAMVIQNPRYQVTQFGKPVTLSCSQTLNHNVMYWYQQKSSQAPKLLFHYYDKDFNNEADTPDNFQSRRPNTSFCFLDIRSPGLGDTAMYLCATSRDPTEAYEQYFGPGTRLTVT.

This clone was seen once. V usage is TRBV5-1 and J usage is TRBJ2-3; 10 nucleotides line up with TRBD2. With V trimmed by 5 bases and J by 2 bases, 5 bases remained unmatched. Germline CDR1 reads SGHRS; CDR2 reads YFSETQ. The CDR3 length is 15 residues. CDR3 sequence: CASRLAGGFTDTQYF. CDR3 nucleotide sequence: TGCGCCAGCAGATTAGCGGGGGGTTTCACAGATACGCAGTATTTT.